This T cell receptor (beta chain) stems from a study of T cell repertoires and Cas9 in healthy adults. The germline gives CDR1 SGHRS, CDR2 YFSETQ. V was shortened by 4 bases and J by 1 base, with 8 bases between the two germline ends. This CDR3 is 13 amino acids long. The data were produced by immunoSEQ multiplex PCR, yet TCRdb's version contains in-frame clones alone and is incomplete. The sample shows more than 20,000 clones, roughly 90% of them seen only once. The sequencing input was CD4+ effector T cells (CD127+, CD25-, CD137-, CD154-) from PBMCs; culture status not recorded. The source of this sequence is a human donor in good health. The V call is TRBV5-1, the J call TRBJ1-1; D is ambiguous. CDR3 residues: CASSGEGNTEAFF. The CDR3 coding sequence is TGCGCCAGCAGCGGGGAGGGGAACACTGAAGCTTTCTTT.